The clone carrying this T cell receptor beta chain was detected a few times. The CDR3 length is 15 residues. Germline V lookup: CDR1 SGHRS, CDR2 YFSETQ. The V end lost 3 bases, the J end lost 0 bases, and 12 bases lay between the germline ends. The sample originates from a study of identical twins. In TCRdb, the 5' RACE reads were re-called with MiXCR into one record per CDR3 protein. The sample lists hundreds of thousands of distinct CDR3 sequences; about 20% were seen once. This sample was also put to use in a study of T cells expressing NK-cell markers.

The rearrangement links TRBV5-1 to TRBJ1-2; D call uncertain. The specimen sequenced was PBMCs. The sequence derives from a woman under 30 in good health. This CDR3 reads CASSSRTETNYGYTF. The CDR3, as DNA: TGCGCCAGCAGCTCGAGGACGGAGACTAACTATGGCTACACCTTC.